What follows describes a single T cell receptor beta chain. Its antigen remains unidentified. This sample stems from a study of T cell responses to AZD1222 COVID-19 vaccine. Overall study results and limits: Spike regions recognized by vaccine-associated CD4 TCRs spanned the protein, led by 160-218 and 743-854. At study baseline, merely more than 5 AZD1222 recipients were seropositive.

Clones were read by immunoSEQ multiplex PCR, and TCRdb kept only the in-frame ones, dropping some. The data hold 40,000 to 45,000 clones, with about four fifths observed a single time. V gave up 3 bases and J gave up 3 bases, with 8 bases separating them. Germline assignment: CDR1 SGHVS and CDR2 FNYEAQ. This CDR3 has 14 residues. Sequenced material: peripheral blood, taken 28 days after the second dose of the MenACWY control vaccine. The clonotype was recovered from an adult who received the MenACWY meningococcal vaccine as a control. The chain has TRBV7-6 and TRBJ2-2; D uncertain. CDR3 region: CASSFRPYTGELFF. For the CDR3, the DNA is TGTGCCAGCAGCTTTCGACCCTACACCGGGGAGCTGTTTTTT.